This T cell receptor (beta chain) was sequenced in a study of T cell responses to AZD1222 COVID-19 vaccine. CDR3 length equals 15 residues. V was clipped by 6 bases and J by 5 bases; unmatched bases: 14. Germline assignment: CDR1 SGDLS and CDR2 YYNGEE. About this clone itself: Its antigen remains unidentified.

The method was immunoSEQ multiplex PCR; TCRdb's version includes in-frame clones alone and lacks a portion of them. The data hold fewer than 150,000 clones, with 75% to 95% observed a single time. Points from the study as a whole: The donor group comprised mostly white British people and more females; the analysis possibly underestimated clonal diversity.

V gene TRBV9 combines with J gene TRBJ2-7, with 7 bases that match TRBD1. Specimen: peripheral blood, collected on day 0 of AZD1222 vaccination. This clonotype was obtained from an adult in good health. This CDR3 is CASTRTTGNMNEQYF. CDR3 DNA sequence: TGTGCCAGCACCCGAACGACAGGGAATATGAACGAGCAGTACTTC.